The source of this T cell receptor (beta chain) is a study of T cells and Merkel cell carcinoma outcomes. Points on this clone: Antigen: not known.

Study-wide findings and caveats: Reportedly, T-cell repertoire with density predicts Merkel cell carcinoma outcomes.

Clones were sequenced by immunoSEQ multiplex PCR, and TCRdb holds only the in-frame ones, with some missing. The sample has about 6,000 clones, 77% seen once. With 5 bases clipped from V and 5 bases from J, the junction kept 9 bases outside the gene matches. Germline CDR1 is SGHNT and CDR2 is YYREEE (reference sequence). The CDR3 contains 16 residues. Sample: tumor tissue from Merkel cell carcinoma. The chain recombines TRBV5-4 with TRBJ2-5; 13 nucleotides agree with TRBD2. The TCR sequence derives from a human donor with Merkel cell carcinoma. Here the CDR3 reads CASSPGLAGASETQYF. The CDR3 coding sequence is TGTGCCAGCAGTCCCGGACTAGCGGGAGCATCTGAGACCCAGTACTTC.